Shown below are 11 T cell receptor beta chains from a single sample sequenced in a study of blood T cell repertoires in COVID-19. Assay used: immunoSEQ multiplex PCR; TCRdb lists only in-frame clones, some missing. This table holds under 350,000 clones, approximately 86% found once. Material for sequencing was PBMCs or T cells enriched from blood (not recorded which). These receptor sequences come from a woman aged 40 to 50 with acute COVID-19.

The chain has TRBV7-9 and TRBJ1-2; 7 bases map to TRBD1. Per germline, CDR1 SEHNR and CDR2 FQNEAQ (reference sequence). V gave up 5 bases and J gave up 12 bases; unmatched junction bases: 12. This CDR3 region has 13 residues. This CDR3 reads CASSPLVGGAHTF. The CDR3 DNA reads as TGTGCCAGCAGCCCCCTAGTAGGGGGCGCTCACACCTTC.

This clone was seen only once. V is TRBV19 and J is TRBJ1-4; 9 bases agree with TRBD1. The junction had 6 bases not matched to a gene; V was cut back by 2 bases and J by 8 bases. Germline assignment: CDR1 LNHDA and CDR2 SQIVND (reference sequence). This CDR3 region has 15 residues. The DNA for the CDR3 is TGTGCCAGTAGTATACCCGGGACAGGGCGGGAAAAACTGTTTTTT. Amino acid sequence: CASSIPGTGREKLFF.

This clone appeared a single time. The V and J genes are TRBV7-8 and TRBJ2-7; D is uncertain. Germline V gives CDR1 SGHVS, CDR2 FQNEAQ. The CDR3 has 13 residues. V dropped 3 bases and J dropped 3 bases, with 9 bases sitting between them. The CDR3 region has the DNA TGTGCCAGCAGCTTCGACACAAACTACGAGCAGTACTTC. It translates to CASSFDTNYEQYF.

The CDR3: CATSSFGTSGGLYNEQFF. DNA of the CDR3: TGTGCCACCAGCAGCTTCGGGACTAGCGGGGGTCTATACAATGAGCAGTTCTTC. The rearrangement uses TRBV15 and TRBJ2-1, with 14 nucleotides matching TRBD2. CDR1 and CDR2 from the germline V gene are LNHNV and YYDKDF (reference sequence). The CDR3 has 18 residues. The trim removed 3 bases at V and 4 bases at J, leaving 8 bases unmatched.

This clone was detected only once. The chain recombines TRBV11-2 with TRBJ2-7; possibly TRBD1 for D (5 bases). V was pared by 5 bases and J by 3 bases, with 14 bases between. Germline V gene sequence: CDR1 SGHAT, CDR2 FQNNGV. CDR3 length equals 14 residues. The CDR3 region has the DNA TGTGCCAGCAGCCCCACAGGACCGCTCTACGAGCAGTACTTC. Its translation is CASSPTGPLYEQYF.

This sequence joins TRBV9 and TRBJ2-2; 8 bases fit TRBD2. In germline, CDR1 is SGDLS, CDR2 YYNGEE. CDR3 size: 19 residues. The ends lost 4 bases at V and 0 bases at J; junction bases unmatched: 14. The CDR3 sequence: CASSPGAGGGSSNTGELFF. The CDR3 bases are TGTGCCAGCAGCCCAGGGGCGGGGGGTGGCAGCTCGAACACCGGGGAGCTGTTTTTT.

This clone was observed a single time. The chain's CDR3 is CASSQTATYEQYF. Written as DNA, the CDR3 is TGTGCCAGCAGCCAAACAGCCACCTACGAGCAGTACTTC. The rearrangement links TRBV7-9 to TRBJ2-7; D unclear. The CDR3 has 13 amino acids. Between the trimmed V and J ends, which lost 5 bases and 2 bases, there was a span of 10 bases. Germline CDR1 SEHNR, CDR2 FQNEAQ (reference sequence).

This chain uses TRBV5-1 with TRBJ1-3; D is perhaps TRBD1 (6 bases). The length of the CDR3 is 15 residues. The ends were cut back, 0 bases at V and 4 bases at J, with 11 bases in the middle. Germline V lookup: CDR1 SGHRS, CDR2 YFSETQ. This chain's CDR3 is CASSLAGTSGNTIYF. The CDR3 region has the DNA TGCGCCAGCAGCTTGGCCGGGACATCAGGAAACACCATATATTTT. Looking up the rest from reference TRBV5-1 and TRBJ1-3 gives the full variable domain: KAGVTQTPRYLIKTRGQQVTLSCSPISGHRSVSWYQQTPGQGLQFLFEYFSETQRNKGNFPGRFSGRQFSNSRSEMNVSTLELGDSALYLCASSLAGTSGNTIYFGEGSWLTVV.

The V and J genes are TRBV5-6 and TRBJ2-3, with TRBD2 identical over 9 bases. The V gene end was trimmed by 0 bases and the J gene end by 1 base; junction bases not matched to a gene: 0. The CDR3 spans 15 residues. Per the germline V gene, CDR1 is SGHDT and CDR2 is YYEEEE. The CDR3 DNA reads as TGTGCCAGCAGCTTGGCTAGCGGGGGCACAGATACGCAGTATTTT. As protein: CASSLASGGTDTQYF. Using reference TRBV5-6 and TRBJ2-3 for the parts outside the CDR3, the full variable domain is DAGVTQSPTHLIKTRGQQVTLRCSPKSGHDTVSWYQQALGQGPQFIFQYYEEEERQRGNFPDRFSGHQFPNYSSELNVNALLLGDSALYLCASSLASGGTDTQYFGPGTRLTVL.

V usage is TRBV7-3 and J usage is TRBJ2-1; TRBD2 agrees at 13 bases. CDR1 SGHTA and CDR2 FQGTGA come from the germline V gene. With 0 bases clipped from V and 7 bases from J, the junction kept 9 bases outside the gene matches. The CDR3 is 18 residues long. CDR3 DNA sequence: TGTGCCAGCAGCTTAACGATCAGGACTAGCGGGAGTGGTAATGAGCAGTTCTTC. Protein: CASSLTIRTSGSGNEQFF.

The genes are TRBV2 and TRBJ1-2; perhaps TRBD1 as D (5 bases). CDR3 length: 13 residues. The germline gives CDR1 SNHLY, CDR2 FYNNEI. Trimming stripped 4 bases from V and 4 bases from J, with 10 bases between. CDR3 protein: CASSGGVTYGYTF. Here the CDR3 DNA reads TGTGCCAGCAGTGGGGGGGTAACCTATGGCTACACCTTC. The full variable domain, in which reference TRBV2 and TRBJ1-2 provide the parts outside the CDR3, is EPEVTQTPSHQVTQMGQEVILRCVPISNHLYFYWYRQILGQKVEFLVSFYNNEISEKSEIFDDQFSVERPDGSNFTLKIRSTKLEDSAMYFCASSGGVTYGYTFGSGTRLTVV.